The clone carrying this T cell receptor (beta chain) was seen many times. The target antigen is unknown. This sample is part of a study of T cells in Graves' hyperthyroidism and ophthalmopathy. Overall study: Prior to any treatment, at the point of initial diagnosis, peripheral blood was collected. Findings and caveats of the study: Most thyroid clonotypes that were expanded above 0.001 also turned up in blood.

Amplified TCR beta CDR3 regions derived from RNA transcripts. When the TCR CDR3 underwent first-round RT-PCR, the HTBI primer set was used. TCRdb processed the multiplex PCR reads anew with MiXCR; each CDR3 protein has one entry. Among 370,000 or so distinct CDR3 sequences listed, roughly 14% were seen once. The V end was cut by 5 bases, the J end by 5 bases, with 16 bases between. Germline V gene data show CDR1 as SEHNR and CDR2 as FQNEAQ (reference sequence). This CDR3 contains 15 residues. Patients showing uncontrolled infection, other autoimmune disease, pregnancy or lactation were ineligible. The PBMCs had their origin in 10 ml of fresh peripheral blood.

The rearrangement uses TRBV7-9 and TRBJ1-5, with a tentative D call TRBD1 (6 bases). This TCR was recovered from a woman under 30 with Graves' hyperthyroidism that later progressed to Graves' ophthalmopathy. The material sequenced was blood. For the CDR3, the DNA is TGTGCCAGCAGCCTCTCGGGACATGGCGATCAGCCCCAGCATTTT. This translates into CASSLSGHGDQPQHF.